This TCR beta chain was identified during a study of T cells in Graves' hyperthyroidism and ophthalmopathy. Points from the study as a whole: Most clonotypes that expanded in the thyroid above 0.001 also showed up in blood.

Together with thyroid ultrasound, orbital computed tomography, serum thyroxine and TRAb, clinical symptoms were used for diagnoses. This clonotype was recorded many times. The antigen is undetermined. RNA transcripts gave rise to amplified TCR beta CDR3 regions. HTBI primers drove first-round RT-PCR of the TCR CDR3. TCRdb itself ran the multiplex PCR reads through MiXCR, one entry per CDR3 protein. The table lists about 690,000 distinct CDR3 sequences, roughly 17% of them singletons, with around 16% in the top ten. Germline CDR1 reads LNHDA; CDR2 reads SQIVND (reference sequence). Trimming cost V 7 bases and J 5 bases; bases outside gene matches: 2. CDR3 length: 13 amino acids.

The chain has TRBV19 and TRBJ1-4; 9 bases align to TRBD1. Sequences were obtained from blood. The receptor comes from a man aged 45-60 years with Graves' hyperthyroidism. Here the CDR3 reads CASTGTGNEKLFF. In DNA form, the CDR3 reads TGTGCCAGTACCGGGACAGGGAATGAAAAACTGTTTTTT.